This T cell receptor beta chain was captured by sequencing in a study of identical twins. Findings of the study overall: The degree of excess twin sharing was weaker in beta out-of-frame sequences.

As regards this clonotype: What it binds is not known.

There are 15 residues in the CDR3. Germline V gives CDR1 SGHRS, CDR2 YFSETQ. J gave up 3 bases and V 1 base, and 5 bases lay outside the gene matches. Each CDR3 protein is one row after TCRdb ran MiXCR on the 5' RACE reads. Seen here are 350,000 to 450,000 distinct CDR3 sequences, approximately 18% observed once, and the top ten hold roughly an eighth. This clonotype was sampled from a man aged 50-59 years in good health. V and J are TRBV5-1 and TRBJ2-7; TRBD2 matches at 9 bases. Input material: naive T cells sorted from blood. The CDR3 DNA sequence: TGCGCCAGCAGCTTGCCTGGACTAGCGAACTACGAGCAGTACTTC. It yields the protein CASSLPGLANYEQYF.